Shown below are 32 T cell receptor beta chains from a single sample sequenced in a study of cytomegalovirus exposure and HLA in healthy donors (TCRdb year 2017). The library was built by means of the immunoSEQ multiplex PCR assay. The multiplex PCR relied on a mix of 60 forward primers for TCR Vbeta segments and 13 reverse primers for TCR Jbeta segments. TCRdb took this table from immuneACCESS and kept in-frame rearrangements with V and J called. Such tables lack part of the clones; where checked against another copy, unresolved V genes explain under half of the gap, and the rest is unexplained. Recorded for this sample are 89,000 or so clones; around 80% of them occurred a single time. The ten top clones hold around 9.9% of the sample. Sequencing input: PBMCs. These receptor sequences come from a man aged 18 to 29 in good health and CMV-seropositive.

This chain links TRBV5-4 with TRBJ2-1; 12 nucleotides agree with TRBD1. Germline CDR1 and CDR2: SGHNT and YYREEE (reference sequence). V was clipped by 4 bases and J by 8 bases; unmatched bases: 7. CDR3 length equals 15 residues. The DNA for the CDR3 is TGTGCCAGCAGCCCCGGGACAGGGGGCGGCCATGAGCAGTTCTTC. This codes for CASSPGTGGGHEQFF. Full variable domain (missing parts from reference TRBV5-4 and TRBJ2-1): ETGVTQSPTHLIKTRGQQVTLRCSSQSGHNTVSWYQQALGQGPQFIFQYYREEENGRGNFPPRFSGLQFPNYSSELNVNALELDDSALYLCASSPGTGGGHEQFFGPGTRLTVL.

The chain combines TRBV9 with TRBJ2-3, with 11 bases aligning to TRBD2. The CDR3 extends over 15 amino acids. The junction had 3 bases not matched to a gene; V was cut back by 4 bases and J by 2 bases. Germline lookup yields CDR1 SGDLS and CDR2 YYNGEE. DNA of the CDR3: TGTGCCAGCAGCTTGGGACTAGCGGACACAGATACGCAGTATTTT. Amino acids: CASSLGLADTDTQYF.

The V gene is TRBV9, the J gene TRBJ2-3, with a tentative D call TRBD2 (5 bases). The V and J ends lost 0 bases and 6 bases respectively, with 11 bases between them. The germline CDR1 and CDR2 sequences are SGDLS and YYNGEE. The CDR3 loop spans 14 amino acids. The DNA for the CDR3 is TGTGCCAGCAGCGTAGCGGGGTATGAGGATACGCAGTATTTT. This translates into CASSVAGYEDTQYF. Full variable domain (outside the CDR3, taken from reference TRBV9 and TRBJ2-3): DSGVTQTPKHLITATGQRVTLRCSPRSGDLSVYWYQQSLDQGLQFLIQYYNGEERAKGNILERFSAQQFPDLHSELNLSSLELGDSALYFCASSVAGYEDTQYFGPGTRLTVL.

This clone turned up a few times. The chain couples TRBV2 to TRBJ1-3, with D uncertain. Germline CDR1 is SNHLY and CDR2 is FYNNEI. The CDR3 is 14 residues long. V was trimmed by 8 bases and J by 0 bases, leaving 11 bases between them. The CDR3 DNA reads as TGTGCCAGCGCAGGTTCCGGCTCTGGAAACACCATATATTTT. This sequence encodes CASAGSGSGNTIYF.

The genes are TRBV27 and TRBJ1-2; D possibly corresponds to TRBD1 (6 bases). CDR1 and CDR2 from the germline V gene are MNHEY and SMNVEV (reference sequence). V lost 0 bases to trimming and J lost 3 bases, with 8 bases between them. The CDR3 loop spans 14 amino acids. The CDR3 DNA sequence: TGTGCCAGCAGTTTATCACAGGGAGACTATGGCTACACCTTC. Its translation: CASSLSQGDYGYTF.

The chain joins TRBV30 to TRBJ2-5; a possible D gene is TRBD1 (6 bases). Per the germline V gene, CDR1 is GTSNPN and CDR2 is SVGIG (reference sequence). This CDR3 has 11 amino acids. The V end lost 0 bases, the J end lost 10 bases, and 9 bases lay between the germline ends. The CDR3 is CAWSVKDSQYF. DNA for the CDR3: TGTGCCTGGAGTGTGAAGGACAGCCAGTACTTC.

J is TRBJ1-1 and V is TRBV5-1, with a weak D call TRBD1 (5 bases). The V gene lost 0 bases and the J gene lost 0 bases, with 9 bases spanning the gap. The germline CDR1 and CDR2 sequences are SGHRS and YFSETQ. The CDR3 is 15 residues long. CDR3 protein: CASSLVGRVNTEAFF. CDR3 in DNA: TGCGCCAGCAGCTTGGTGGGCAGGGTGAACACTGAAGCTTTCTTT. Based on the CDR3 plus reference TRBV5-1 and TRBJ1-1, the full variable domain is KAGVTQTPRYLIKTRGQQVTLSCSPISGHRSVSWYQQTPGQGLQFLFEYFSETQRNKGNFPGRFSGRQFSNSRSEMNVSTLELGDSALYLCASSLVGRVNTEAFFGQGTRLTVV.

The V gene is TRBV7-2, the J gene TRBJ1-2; D may be TRBD1 (5 bases). This CDR3 has 12 amino acids. V shed 2 bases and J shed 7 bases, with 8 bases lying between them. Germline V gene sequence: CDR1 SGHTA, CDR2 FQGNSA. In nucleotides, the CDR3 is TGTGCCAGCAGCTTATGGGGGGGTGGCTACACCTTC. Protein: CASSLWGGGYTF. The full variable domain, rest sourced from reference TRBV7-2 and TRBJ1-2, is GAGVSQSPSNKVTEKGKDVELRCDPISGHTALYWYRQSLGQGLEFLIYFQGNSAPDKSGLPSDRFSAERTGGSVSTLTIQRTQQEDSAVYLCASSLWGGGYTFGSGTRLTVV.

The gene calls are TRBV7-9 and TRBJ1-2, with TRBD1 matching over 8 bases. J gave up 9 bases and V 0 bases, and 12 bases lay outside the gene matches. Germline CDR1 SEHNR, CDR2 FQNEAQ (reference sequence). This CDR3 is built from 16 residues. The CDR3 DNA reads TGTGCCAGCAGCTTAGCGCAGACAGGGGCTCGGGAGCGCTACACCTTC. Encoded protein: CASSLAQTGARERYTF.

The chain uses TRBV4-1 and TRBJ2-7; 11 nucleotides line up with TRBD2. CDR1 is MGHRA, CDR2 YSYEKL, per germline. Trimming cost V 1 base and J 3 bases; bases outside gene matches: 5. The CDR3 loop spans 16 amino acids. CDR3 DNA: TGCGCCAGCAGCCAAGGACTAGCGGGACTCCTCTACGAGCAGTACTTC. Amino acid sequence: CASSQGLAGLLYEQYF.

The chain recombines TRBV7-6 with TRBJ1-1, with D tentatively TRBD1 (5 bases). V was trimmed by 2 bases and J by 1 base, leaving 8 bases between them. Germline CDR1 reads SGHVS; CDR2 reads FNYEAQ. The CDR3 has 14 residues. The CDR3 DNA reads TGTGCCAGCAGCTTACCAGGGCGGAACACTGAAGCTTTCTTT. It is translated as CASSLPGRNTEAFF.

This clone was seen more than once but under ten times. The V and J genes are TRBV19 and TRBJ1-5; 12 bases line up with TRBD1. The CDR3 length is 18 residues. V lost 6 bases, J lost 2 bases, and 11 bases stayed unmatched. CDR1 LNHDA and CDR2 SQIVND come from the germline V gene (reference sequence). CDR3 loop: CASSRLLGQGAGNQPQHF. The CDR3 DNA is TGTGCCAGTAGCAGACTCTTGGGACAGGGGGCCGGCAATCAGCCCCAGCATTTT.

The chain joins TRBV30 to TRBJ1-1, with 7 bases identical to TRBD1. V lost 4 bases and J lost 6; bases outside the gene matches: 8. Germline-derived CDR1 and CDR2 are GTSNPN and SVGIG (reference sequence). The CDR3 is 13 amino acids. The CDR3 nucleotides read TGTGCCTGGATCAGGAGGGGGCGGTCTGAAGCTTTCTTT. It translates to CAWIRRGRSEAFF.

This clone was detected a few times. The chain has TRBV28 and TRBJ1-4, with D perhaps TRBD1 (6 bases). Per the germline V gene, CDR1 is MDHEN and CDR2 is SYDVKM. The CDR3 extends over 16 amino acids. Trimming took off 7 bases at V and 8 bases at J, with 23 bases between the two ends. The CDR3 DNA is TGTGCCAGCATCACGACAGGTCCAGGAAAGAGAGAAAAACTGTTTTTT. Translated: CASITTGPGKREKLFF.

This chain links TRBV4-1 with TRBJ1-1, with D perhaps TRBD1 (6 bases). Germline V gene data show CDR1 as MGHRA and CDR2 as YSYEKL. The CDR3 extends over 15 amino acids. V was shortened by 5 bases and J by 5 bases, with 18 bases between the two germline ends. CDR3 region: CASSSVRGARTEAFF. The CDR3, as DNA: TGCGCCAGCAGCTCAGTCCGGGGGGCACGGACTGAAGCTTTCTTT.

The chain links TRBV10-2 to TRBJ2-7; D gene ambiguous. Trimming removed 5 bases from V and 5 bases from J, with 7 bases in between. This CDR3 region has 11 residues. The germline V gene has CDR1 WSHSY and CDR2 SAAADI. CDR3 nucleotides: TGCGCCAGCAGTAGTGCGGACGAGCAGTACTTC. Residues: CASSSADEQYF.

This clone has just a few counts. Other DNA sequences from this sample encode an identical CDR3 as well. This chain links TRBV14 with TRBJ2-1, with 14 bases matching TRBD2. Germline CDR1 reads SGHDN; CDR2 reads FVKESK. The V and J ends lost 4 bases and 0 bases, in that order; junction bases with no gene match: 5. This CDR3 has 18 amino acids. The CDR3 DNA follows: TGTGCCAGCAGCCGGACTAGCGGGGGGACGAGCTCCTACAATGAGCAGTTCTTC. This encodes CASSRTSGGTSSYNEQFF.

The gene calls are TRBV30 and TRBJ1-4; unclear D gene. Germline CDR1 and CDR2: GTSNPN and SVGIG (reference sequence). V gave up 1 base and J gave up 3 bases, with 12 bases separating them. CDR3 length equals 15 residues. CDR3 in DNA: TGTGCCTGGAGTGGCGTGGTAGCGGCTAATGAAAAACTGTTTTTT. The encoded protein is CAWSGVVAANEKLFF.

V gene TRBV5-1 combines with J gene TRBJ1-1, with 8 bases that match TRBD1. Germline values: CDR1 SGHRS, CDR2 YFSETQ. The CDR3 contains 17 residues. V lost 4 bases and J lost 4; bases outside the gene matches: 15. Here the CDR3 reads CASSTGFNRGSGTEAFF. The CDR3 DNA reads as TGCGCCAGCAGCACAGGGTTTAACAGGGGGTCGGGCACTGAAGCTTTCTTT.

The table lists this clone with a few counts. CDR3 DNA sequence: TGCGCCAGCAGCCTCCCCGGACTAGCGGGGGGGAAAACCGGGGAGCTGTTTTTT. It encodes CASSLPGLAGGKTGELFF. The chain uses TRBV4-1 and TRBJ2-2, with 15 bases matching TRBD2. The CDR3 is 18 amino acids. The V and J ends lost 4 bases and 5 bases, in that order; junction bases with no gene match: 8. The germline gives CDR1 MGHRA, CDR2 YSYEKL.

The rearrangement uses TRBV19 and TRBJ2-7; D perhaps matches TRBD2 (5 bases). The length of the CDR3 is 12 residues. V was shortened by 3 bases and J by 5 bases, with 8 bases between the two germline ends. Germline V gene sequence: CDR1 LNHDA, CDR2 SQIVND (reference sequence). As DNA, the CDR3 is TGTGCCAGTAGTATCCGAGGGCACGAGCAGTACTTC. The encoded protein is CASSIRGHEQYF.

This sequence joins TRBV6-6 and TRBJ2-7, with D possibly TRBD2 on 5 matching bases. The CDR3 loop spans 14 amino acids. The germline V and J ends were trimmed by 4 bases and 7 bases, with 17 bases remaining between them. Germline-derived CDR1 and CDR2 are MNHNY and SVGAGI (reference sequence). The DNA of the CDR3 is TGTGCCAGCAGTTCCGTACTTGGGAGTGGGGAGCAGTACTTC. This codes for CASSSVLGSGEQYF.

The gene calls are TRBV27 and TRBJ2-7; 7 bases map to TRBD1. CDR1 MNHEY and CDR2 SMNVEV come from the germline V gene (reference sequence). The CDR3 spans 13 residues. V gave up 5 bases and J gave up 1 base; unmatched junction bases: 2. The CDR3 here is CASSRTGSYEQYF. Written as DNA, the CDR3 is TGTGCCAGCAGTCGGACAGGTTCCTACGAGCAGTACTTC.

The chain links TRBV2 to TRBJ1-1, with D uncertain. There are 14 residues in the CDR3. V dropped 4 bases and J dropped 0 bases, with 9 bases sitting between them. From germline, CDR1 is SNHLY and CDR2 FYNNEI. CDR3 amino acids: CASSAGRVNTEAFF. CDR3 in DNA: TGTGCCAGCAGTGCAGGCAGAGTGAACACTGAAGCTTTCTTT.

This clone was recorded a few times. The chain uses TRBV11-2 and TRBJ2-7; 7 bases fit TRBD2. The CDR3 has 12 residues. Germline CDR1 is SGHAT and CDR2 is FQNNGV. V shed 3 bases and J 5 bases; nucleotides not matched to a gene: 1. DNA of the CDR3: TGTGCCAGCAGCTTCGGGGGGAACGAGCAGTACTTC. It yields the protein CASSFGGNEQYF.

V usage is TRBV7-7 and J usage is TRBJ2-1; TRBD2 matches at 12 bases. The V gene end was trimmed by 2 bases and the J gene end by 0 bases; junction bases not matched to a gene: 2. Germline CDR1 SSHAT, CDR2 FNYEAQ (reference sequence). This CDR3 has 17 amino acids. The CDR3 DNA follows: TGTGCCAGCAGCTTATCTAGCGGGGGGGCCTCCTACAATGAGCAGTTCTTC. It is translated as CASSLSSGGASYNEQFF.

The gene calls are TRBV15 and TRBJ1-6; tentatively, D is TRBD1 (5 bases). The germline gives CDR1 LNHNV, CDR2 YYDKDF (reference sequence). The CDR3 is 14 amino acids. V was shortened by 0 bases and J by 10 bases, with 10 bases between the two germline ends. CDR3 in DNA: TGTGCCACCAGCAGAGAGCAGGGTCACTCACCCCTCCACTTT. Its protein product is CATSREQGHSPLHF.

Comments on this clone: Other DNA sequences from this sample encode an identical CDR3 as well. This chain links TRBV7-3 with TRBJ2-7; 10 positions agree with TRBD2. V lost 4 bases, J lost 4 bases, and 1 base stayed unmatched. The CDR3 is 13 amino acids. Germline V gene lookup returns CDR1 SGHTA and CDR2 FQGTGA. CDR3: CASSSSGGYEQYF. CDR3 nucleotide sequence: TGTGCCAGCAGCTCTAGCGGGGGTTACGAGCAGTACTTC. Full variable domain (missing parts from reference TRBV7-3 and TRBJ2-7): GAGVSQTPSNKVTEKGKYVELRCDPISGHTALYWYRQSLGQGPEFLIYFQGTGAADDSGLPNDRFFAVRPEGSVSTLKIQRTERGDSAVYLCASSSSGGYEQYFGPGTRLTVT.

V usage is TRBV5-1 and J usage is TRBJ1-2; D may be TRBD1 (6 bases). CDR3 length: 15 amino acids. Germline V gives CDR1 SGHRS, CDR2 YFSETQ. The V end was cut by 3 bases, the J end by 6 bases, with 18 bases between. The CDR3 here is CASSYQQGSTDGYTF. In DNA form, the CDR3 reads TGCGCCAGCAGCTACCAACAGGGCTCAACTGATGGCTACACCTTC.

The V call is TRBV5-4, the J call TRBJ2-1, with 8 bases matching TRBD1. The germline V gene has CDR1 SGHNT and CDR2 YYREEE (reference sequence). After removal of 2 bases from V and 10 bases from J, the junction contained 8 bases not matched to a gene. The CDR3 consists of 14 residues. This CDR3 reads CASSFGDRTREQFF. The CDR3 nucleotides are TGTGCCAGCAGCTTCGGGGACAGGACTCGGGAGCAGTTCTTC.

This rearrangement joins TRBV9 to TRBJ1-4; D is perhaps TRBD1 (6 bases). V was clipped by 3 bases and J by 7 bases, with 16 bases between them. CDR3 length: 15 residues. Germline V gene sequence: CDR1 SGDLS, CDR2 YYNGEE. Here the CDR3 reads CASSAQGRGSEKLFF. The CDR3 coding sequence is TGTGCCAGCAGCGCCCAGGGCAGGGGAAGTGAAAAACTGTTTTTT.

In this sample, this clone turned up a few times. The rearrangement joins TRBV6-1 to TRBJ1-5; the D gene is possibly TRBD1 (5 bases). The germline gives CDR1 MNHNS, CDR2 SASEGT. The V end lost 0 bases, the J end lost 7 bases, and 13 bases lay between the germline ends. The CDR3 has 15 residues. The DNA of the CDR3 is TGTGCCAGCAGTGAAGCGCTGGGGGGATTGCAGCCCCAGCATTTT. Its protein is CASSEALGGLQPQHF.